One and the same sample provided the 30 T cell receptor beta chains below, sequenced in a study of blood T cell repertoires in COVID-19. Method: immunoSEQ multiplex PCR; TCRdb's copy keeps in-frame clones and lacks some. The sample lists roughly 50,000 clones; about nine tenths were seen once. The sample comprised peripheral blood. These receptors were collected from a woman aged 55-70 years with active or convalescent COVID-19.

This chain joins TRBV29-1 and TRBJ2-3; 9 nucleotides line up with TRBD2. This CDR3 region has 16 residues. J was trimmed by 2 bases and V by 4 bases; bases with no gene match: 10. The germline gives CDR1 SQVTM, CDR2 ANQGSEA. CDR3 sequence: CSVAGGLAGSTDTQYF. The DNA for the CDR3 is TGCAGCGTTGCGGGGGGTCTAGCGGGATCCACAGATACGCAGTATTTT.

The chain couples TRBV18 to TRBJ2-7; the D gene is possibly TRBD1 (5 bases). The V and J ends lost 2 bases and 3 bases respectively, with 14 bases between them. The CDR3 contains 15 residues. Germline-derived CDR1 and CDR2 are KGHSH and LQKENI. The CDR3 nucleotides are TGTGCCAGCTCACCAAGCGCCCAGGGAATCTACGAGCAGTACTTC. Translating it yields CASSPSAQGIYEQYF.

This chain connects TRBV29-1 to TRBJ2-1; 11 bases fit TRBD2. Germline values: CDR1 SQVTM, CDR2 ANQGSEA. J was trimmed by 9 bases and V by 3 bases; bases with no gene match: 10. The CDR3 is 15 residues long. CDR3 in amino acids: CSVDRTSGLRGEQFF. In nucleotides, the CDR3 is TGCAGCGTTGATAGGACTAGCGGGCTTAGGGGTGAGCAGTTCTTC.

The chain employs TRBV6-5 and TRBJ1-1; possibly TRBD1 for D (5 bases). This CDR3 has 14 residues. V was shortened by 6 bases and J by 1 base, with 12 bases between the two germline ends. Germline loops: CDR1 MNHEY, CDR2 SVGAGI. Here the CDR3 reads CASRNRLKNTEAFF. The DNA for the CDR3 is TGTGCCAGCAGGAACAGGCTTAAGAACACTGAAGCTTTCTTT.

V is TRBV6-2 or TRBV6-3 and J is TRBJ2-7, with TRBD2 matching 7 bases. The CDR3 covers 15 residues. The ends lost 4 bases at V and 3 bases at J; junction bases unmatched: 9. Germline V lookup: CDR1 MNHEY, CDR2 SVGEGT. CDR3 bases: TGTGCCAGCAGTTCGACAAGCGGGATTGACTACGAGCAGTACTTC. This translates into CASSSTSGIDYEQYF.

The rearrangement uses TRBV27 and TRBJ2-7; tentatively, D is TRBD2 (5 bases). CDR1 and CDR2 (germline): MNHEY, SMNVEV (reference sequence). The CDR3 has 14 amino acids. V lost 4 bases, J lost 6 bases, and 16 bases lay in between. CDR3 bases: TGTGCCAGCAGTTCCCGGCTAGCTCGTCGCGAGCAGTACTTC. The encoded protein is CASSSRLARREQYF.

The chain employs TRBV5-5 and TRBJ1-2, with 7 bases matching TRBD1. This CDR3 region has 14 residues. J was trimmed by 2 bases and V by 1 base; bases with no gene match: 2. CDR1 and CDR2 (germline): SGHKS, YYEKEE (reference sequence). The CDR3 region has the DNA TGTGCCAGCAGCTTGCTGGGACAGAACTATGGCTACACCTTC. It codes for CASSLLGQNYGYTF.

The CDR3 sequence: CASSGPGLGHGYTF. CDR3 DNA: TGTGCCAGCAGCGGGCCAGGGCTCGGGCATGGCTACACCTTC. The chain joins TRBV9 to TRBJ1-2; D is possibly TRBD1 (5 bases). The V and J ends lost 3 bases and 6 bases respectively, with 15 bases between them. Germline CDR1 reads SGDLS; CDR2 reads YYNGEE. The CDR3 loop spans 14 amino acids.

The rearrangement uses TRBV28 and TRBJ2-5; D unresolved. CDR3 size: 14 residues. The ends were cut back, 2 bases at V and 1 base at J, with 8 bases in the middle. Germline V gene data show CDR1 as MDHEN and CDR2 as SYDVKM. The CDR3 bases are TGTGCCAGCAGTTTACCTCATAGCCAAGAGACCCAGTACTTC. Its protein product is CASSLPHSQETQYF.

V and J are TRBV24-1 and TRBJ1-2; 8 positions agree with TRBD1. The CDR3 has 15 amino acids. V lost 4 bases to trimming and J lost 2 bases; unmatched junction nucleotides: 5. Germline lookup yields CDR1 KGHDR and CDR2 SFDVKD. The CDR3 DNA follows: TGTGCCACCAGTGAGCCGGGACAGGAGAACTATGGCTACACCTTC. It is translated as CATSEPGQENYGYTF.

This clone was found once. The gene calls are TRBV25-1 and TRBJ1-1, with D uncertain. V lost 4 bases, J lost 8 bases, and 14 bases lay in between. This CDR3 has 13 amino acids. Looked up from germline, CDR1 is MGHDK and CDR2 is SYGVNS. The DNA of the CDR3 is TGTGCCAGCAGTGGTCCGGGAGGCACCGAAGCTTTCTTT. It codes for CASSGPGGTEAFF.

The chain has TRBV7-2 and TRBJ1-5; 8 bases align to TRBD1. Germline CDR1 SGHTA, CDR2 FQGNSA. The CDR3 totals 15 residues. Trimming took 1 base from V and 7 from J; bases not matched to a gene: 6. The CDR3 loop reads CASSLVAGGWQPQHF. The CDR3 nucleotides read TGTGCCAGCAGCTTAGTGGCAGGGGGCTGGCAGCCCCAGCATTTT. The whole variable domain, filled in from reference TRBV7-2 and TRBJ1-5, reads GAGVSQSPSNKVTEKGKDVELRCDPISGHTALYWYRQSLGQGLEFLIYFQGNSAPDKSGLPSDRFSAERTGGSVSTLTIQRTQQEDSAVYLCASSLVAGGWQPQHFGDGTRLSIL.

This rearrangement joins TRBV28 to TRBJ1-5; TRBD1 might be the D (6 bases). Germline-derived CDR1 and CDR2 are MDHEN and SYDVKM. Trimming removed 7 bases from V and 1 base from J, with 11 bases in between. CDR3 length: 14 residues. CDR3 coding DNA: TGTGCCAGCATGGGGACACCGAGCAATCAGCCCCAGCATTTT. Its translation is CASMGTPSNQPQHF.

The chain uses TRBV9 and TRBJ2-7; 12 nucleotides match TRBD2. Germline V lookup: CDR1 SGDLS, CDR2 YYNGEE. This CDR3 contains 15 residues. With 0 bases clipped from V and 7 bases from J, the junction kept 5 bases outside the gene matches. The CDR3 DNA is TGTGCCAGCAGCGTAGCTAGCGGGAGGGCCGATGAGCAGTACTTC. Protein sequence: CASSVASGRADEQYF.

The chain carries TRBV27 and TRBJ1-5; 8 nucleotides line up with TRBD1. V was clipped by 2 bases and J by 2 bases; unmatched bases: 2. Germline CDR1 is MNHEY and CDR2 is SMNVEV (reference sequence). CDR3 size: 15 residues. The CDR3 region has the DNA TGTGCCAGCAGTTTAGAGACAGGGGGCAATCAGCCCCAGCATTTT. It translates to CASSLETGGNQPQHF.

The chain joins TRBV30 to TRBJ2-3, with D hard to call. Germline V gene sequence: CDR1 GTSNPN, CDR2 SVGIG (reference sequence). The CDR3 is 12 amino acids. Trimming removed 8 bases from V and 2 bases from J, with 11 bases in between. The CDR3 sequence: CASRVSTDTQYF. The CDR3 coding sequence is TGTGCCAGCCGGGTATCCACAGATACGCAGTATTTT.

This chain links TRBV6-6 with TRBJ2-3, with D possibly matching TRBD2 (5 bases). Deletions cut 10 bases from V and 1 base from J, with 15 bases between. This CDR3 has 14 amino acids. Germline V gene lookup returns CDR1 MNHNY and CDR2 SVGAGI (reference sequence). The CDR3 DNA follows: TGTGCCACTAGCCCAGCATCGCGCACAGATACGCAGTATTTT. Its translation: CATSPASRTDTQYF.

The CDR3 region is CASSGPGTGISPLHF. The CDR3 nucleotides read TGTGCCAGCAGCGGGCCCGGGACAGGGATATCACCCCTCCACTTT. The genes are TRBV6-5 and TRBJ1-6; TRBD1 agrees at 9 bases. Germline V gene lookup returns CDR1 MNHEY and CDR2 SVGAGI. The CDR3 runs 15 residues. V shed 6 bases and J 10 bases; nucleotides not matched to a gene: 10.

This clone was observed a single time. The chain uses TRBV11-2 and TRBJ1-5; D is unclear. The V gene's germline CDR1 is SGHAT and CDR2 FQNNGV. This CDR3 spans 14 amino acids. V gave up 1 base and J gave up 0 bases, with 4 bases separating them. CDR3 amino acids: CASSLGSSNQPQHF. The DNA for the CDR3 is TGTGCCAGCAGCTTAGGGAGTAGCAATCAGCCCCAGCATTTT.

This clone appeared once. This CDR3 is CASSLGQGAHRNTEAFF. The CDR3 coding sequence is TGTGCCAGCAGTTTAGGCCAGGGGGCGCACAGGAACACTGAAGCTTTCTTT. The chain is built from TRBV28 and TRBJ1-1, with 8 bases that match TRBD1. CDR1 MDHEN and CDR2 SYDVKM come from the germline V gene. Trimming took 2 bases from V and 1 from J; bases not matched to a gene: 9. The CDR3 loop spans 17 amino acids.

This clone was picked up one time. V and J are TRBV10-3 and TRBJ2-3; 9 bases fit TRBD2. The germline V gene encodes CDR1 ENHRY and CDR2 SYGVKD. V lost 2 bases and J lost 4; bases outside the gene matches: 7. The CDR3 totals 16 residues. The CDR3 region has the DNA TGTGCCATCAGTGAGCACGGGACTAGCAACGCAGATACGCAGTATTTT. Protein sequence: CAISEHGTSNADTQYF.

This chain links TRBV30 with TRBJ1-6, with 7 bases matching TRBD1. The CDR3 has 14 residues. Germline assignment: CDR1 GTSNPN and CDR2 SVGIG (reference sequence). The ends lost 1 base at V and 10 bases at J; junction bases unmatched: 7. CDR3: CAWSALTGRSPLHF. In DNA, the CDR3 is TGTGCCTGGAGTGCATTGACAGGGAGGTCACCCCTCCACTTT.

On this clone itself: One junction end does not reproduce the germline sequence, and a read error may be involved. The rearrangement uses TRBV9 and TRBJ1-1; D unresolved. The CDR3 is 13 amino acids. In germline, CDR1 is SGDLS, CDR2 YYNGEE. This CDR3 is CASSVAGNAEAFF. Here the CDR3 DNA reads TGTGCCAGCAGCGTAGCGGGGAACGCTGAAGCTTTCTTT.

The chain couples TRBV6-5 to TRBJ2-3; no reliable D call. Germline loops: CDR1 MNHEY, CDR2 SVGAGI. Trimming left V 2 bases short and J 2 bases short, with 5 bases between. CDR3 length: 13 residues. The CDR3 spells CASSYPHTDTQYF. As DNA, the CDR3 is TGTGCCAGCAGTTACCCACACACAGATACGCAGTATTTT.

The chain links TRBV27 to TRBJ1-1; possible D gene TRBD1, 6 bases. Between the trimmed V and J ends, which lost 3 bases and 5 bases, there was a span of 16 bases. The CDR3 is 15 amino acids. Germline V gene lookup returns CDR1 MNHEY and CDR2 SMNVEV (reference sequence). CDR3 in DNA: TGTGCCAGCAGTTTTTCGGCAGGGGCGGTGACTGAAGCTTTCTTT. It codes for CASSFSAGAVTEAFF.

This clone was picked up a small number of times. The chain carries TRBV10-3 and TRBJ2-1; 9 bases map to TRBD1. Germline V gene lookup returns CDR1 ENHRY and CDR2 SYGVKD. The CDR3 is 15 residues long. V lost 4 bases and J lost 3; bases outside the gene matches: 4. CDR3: CAISGGTGYYNEQFF. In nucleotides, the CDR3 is TGTGCCATCAGTGGCGGGACAGGGTACTACAATGAGCAGTTCTTC.

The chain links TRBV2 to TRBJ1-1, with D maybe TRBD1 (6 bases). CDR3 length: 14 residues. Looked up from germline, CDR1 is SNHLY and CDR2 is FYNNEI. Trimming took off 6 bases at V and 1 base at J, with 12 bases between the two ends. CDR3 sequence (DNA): TGTGCCAGCAGGGCAGGGGATTGGAACACTGAAGCTTTCTTT. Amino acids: CASRAGDWNTEAFF.

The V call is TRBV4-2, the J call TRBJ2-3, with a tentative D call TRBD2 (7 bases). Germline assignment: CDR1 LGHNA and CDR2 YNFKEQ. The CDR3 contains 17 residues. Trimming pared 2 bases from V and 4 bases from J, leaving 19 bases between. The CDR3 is CASSQLRGRGTADTQYF. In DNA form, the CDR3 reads TGTGCCAGCAGCCAACTAAGGGGGAGGGGCACCGCAGATACGCAGTATTTT.

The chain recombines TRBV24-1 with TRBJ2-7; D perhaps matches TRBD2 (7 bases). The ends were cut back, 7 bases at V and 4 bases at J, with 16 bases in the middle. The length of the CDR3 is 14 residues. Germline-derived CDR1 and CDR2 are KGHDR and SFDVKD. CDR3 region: CATSAAGADYEQYF. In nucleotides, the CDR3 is TGTGCCACCAGCGCTGCGGGGGCAGATTACGAGCAGTACTTC.

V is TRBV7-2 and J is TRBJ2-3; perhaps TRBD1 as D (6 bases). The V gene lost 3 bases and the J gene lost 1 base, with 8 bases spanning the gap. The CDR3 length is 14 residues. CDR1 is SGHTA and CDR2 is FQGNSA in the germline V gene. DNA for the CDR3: TGTGCCAGCAGCTTCGAGGGGGGCACAGATACGCAGTATTTT. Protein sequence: CASSFEGGTDTQYF.